A single sample gave rise to the 21 T cell receptor beta chains below, sequenced in a study of molecular identifiers for immune sequencing clone quantification. TCRdb re-derived calls from the PCR reads in MiXCR, one entry per CDR3 protein. The sample gives just under 650,000 distinct CDR3 sequences, about 20% of which show up once; roughly 0.83% is in the top ten. Sequencing used naive CD8+ T cells from blood, with Jurkat cell RNA spiked in. Subset indicated: FACS-sorted CD8+CD4-CCR7+CD45RA+ naive T cells. These receptors all come from a human donor in good health. Some libraries in this study had Jurkat cell RNA spiked in.

This clonotype was seen repeatedly, ten times or more. The chain combines TRBV4-1 with TRBJ2-1, with 7 positions matching TRBD2. The V gene end was trimmed by 1 base and the J gene end by 6 bases; junction bases not matched to a gene: 0. CDR3 size: 13 residues. Germline CDR1 reads MGHRA; CDR2 reads YSYEKL. The CDR3 region is CASSQGGGNEQFF. The CDR3 DNA reads TGCGCCAGCAGCCAAGGCGGGGGCAATGAGCAGTTCTTC.

As regards this clonotype: A clone one base away is much larger, so this may be a read error. Here the CDR3 omits its conserved ending phenylalanine or tryptophan, so a read error is the likely source. The chain employs TRBV30 and TRBJ2-7; 8 positions agree with TRBD2. There are 14 residues in the CDR3. V gave up 0 bases and J gave up 0 bases; unmatched junction bases: 1. The germline gives CDR1 GTSNPN, CDR2 SVGIG (reference sequence). Written as DNA, the CDR3 is TGTGCCTGGAGTGTAGGGACTAGCTCCTACGAGCAGTACCTC. Protein product: CAWSVGTSSYEQYL.

This clonotype was detected many times. The CDR3 nucleotides are TGCGCCAGCAGCCAAGATTGGGGTACCGGGGAGCTGTTTTTT. Protein sequence: CASSQDWGTGELFF. The V gene is TRBV4-3, the J gene TRBJ2-2, with D unresolved. The V gene lost 0 bases and the J gene lost 5 bases, with 7 bases spanning the gap. This CDR3 spans 14 amino acids. Germline lookup yields CDR1 LGHNA and CDR2 YSLEER.

This clonotype has ten or more counts. This sequence joins TRBV10-2 and TRBJ1-2; D remains unclear. V lost 0 bases and J 8 bases, leaving 10 bases between the germline ends. CDR3 size: 13 residues. Germline CDR1 is WSHSY and CDR2 is SAAADI. In DNA, the CDR3 is TGCGCCAGCAGTGAGTCGGAGGTAGGAGGCTACACCTTC. As protein: CASSESEVGGYTF.

This clonotype was recorded at least ten times. The genes are TRBV28 and TRBJ1-5, with D perhaps TRBD1 (5 bases). With 2 bases removed from V and 0 bases from J, the gap between germline ends came to 8 bases. The CDR3 is 15 residues long. Germline V gives CDR1 MDHEN, CDR2 SYDVKM. As DNA, the CDR3 is TGTGCCAGCAGTTTACGGGGCATTAGCAATCAGCCCCAGCATTTT. Its translation: CASSLRGISNQPQHF.

The chain has TRBV4-2 and TRBJ2-1; 7 bases map to TRBD2. Per germline, CDR1 LGHNA and CDR2 YNFKEQ. After removal of 0 bases from V and 4 bases from J, the junction contained 6 bases not matched to a gene. The CDR3 is 16 amino acids. The CDR3: CASSQEGAGEYNEQFF. The CDR3 DNA is TGTGCCAGCAGCCAAGAAGGTGCGGGAGAGTACAATGAGCAGTTCTTC.

This clonotype showed up many times. This chain links TRBV7-6 with TRBJ2-6; D not resolved. Trimming removed 3 bases at V and 1 base at J, with 7 bases between. The CDR3 has 15 residues. Germline CDR1 SGHVS, CDR2 FNYEAQ. CDR3 DNA sequence: TGTGCCAGCAGCTTTGGGTATTCTGGGGCCAACGTCCTGACTTTC. It codes for CASSFGYSGANVLTF.

This clonotype was picked up many times. CDR3 coding DNA: TGTGCCAGCAGCCACAGGGGTTCTTCTGGAAACACCATATATTTT. Translation gives CASSHRGSSGNTIYF. The chain is built from TRBV5-4 and TRBJ1-3; TRBD1 matches at 7 bases. CDR1 is SGHNT and CDR2 is YYREEE in the germline V gene (reference sequence). The CDR3 spans 15 residues. The J segment lost 1 base and the V segment lost 4 bases, leaving 5 bases of the junction unmatched.

With respect to this clonotype: Compared with germline, one end of the junction differs, possibly owing to a read error. The chain joins TRBV7-2 to TRBJ2-3; weak D call: TRBD2 (6 bases). The germline V gene has CDR1 SGHTA and CDR2 FQGNSA. CDR3 length: 20 amino acids. In nucleotides, the CDR3 is TGTGCCAGCGGCTCCGGGGGTAGCGGAATTACCAGTTACCGCACAGATACGCGGTATTTT. This encodes CASGSGGSGITSYRTDTRYF.

This clonotype has only a few counts. The chain couples TRBV19 to TRBJ2-7, with D tentatively TRBD1 or TRBD2 (5 bases each). This CDR3 has 16 residues. The V end lost 4 bases, the J end lost 0 bases, and 16 bases lay between the germline ends. CDR1 is LNHDA and CDR2 is SQIVND in the germline V gene (reference sequence). The CDR3 sequence is CASSSRGTGYSYEQYF. The CDR3 DNA sequence: TGTGCCAGTAGTAGCAGAGGGACCGGTTACTCCTACGAGCAGTACTTC.

The chain has TRBV11-2 and TRBJ2-1, with D unresolved. CDR3 length: 11 amino acids. Trimming shortened V by 8 bases and J by 6 bases, and 8 bases separated the two germline ends. The germline V gene encodes CDR1 SGHAT and CDR2 FQNNGV. CDR3 amino acids: CASGSGNEQFF. In DNA form, the CDR3 reads TGTGCCAGCGGCTCCGGCAATGAGCAGTTCTTC. The full variable domain, in which reference TRBV11-2 and TRBJ2-1 provide the parts outside the CDR3, is EAGVAQSPRYKIIEKRQSVAFWCNPISGHATLYWYQQILGQGPKLLIQFQNNGVVDDSQLPKDRFSAERLKGVDSTLKIQPAKLEDSAVYLCASGSGNEQFFGPGTRLTVL.

This clonotype has a count of ten or more. This chain connects TRBV11-2 to TRBJ2-5; a weak D match, TRBD2 (7 bases). V shed 0 bases and J shed 4 bases, with 9 bases lying between them. CDR1 and CDR2 from the germline V gene are SGHAT and FQNNGV. The CDR3 is 14 amino acids. The CDR3, as DNA: TGTGCCAGCAGCTTAGATGGGGGGGCAGAGACCCAGTACTTC. Its translation is CASSLDGGAETQYF.

There are many counts of this clonotype. In DNA, the CDR3 is TGTGCCTGGGATCAGATTGCGGGGACTGAAGCTTTCTTT. It encodes CAWDQIAGTEAFF. The J gene is TRBJ1-1, the V gene TRBV30, with D hard to call. V lost 5 bases to trimming and J lost 5 bases, with 15 bases between them. Germline V gene data show CDR1 as GTSNPN and CDR2 as SVGIG (reference sequence). The CDR3 runs to 13 residues.

This clonotype was seen many times. V and J are TRBV12-3 or TRBV12-4 and TRBJ1-4; weak D call: TRBD1 (5 bases). The CDR3 has 15 residues. V dropped 6 bases and J dropped 3 bases, with 14 bases sitting between them. The CDR3 DNA follows: TGTGCCAGCAGGGGACCGGGACTCTCTAATGAAAAACTGTTTTTT. Translating it yields CASRGPGLSNEKLFF.

This clonotype was counted ten times or more. The chain links TRBV4-1 to TRBJ1-1, with 9 positions matching TRBD1. V shed 3 bases, J shed 3 bases, and the junction held 5 bases outside the gene matches. The V gene's germline CDR1 is MGHRA and CDR2 YSYEKL. The CDR3 is made up of 15 amino acids. CDR3 loop: CASSHLTGGYTEAFF. For the CDR3, the DNA is TGCGCCAGCAGCCACTTGACAGGGGGTTACACTGAAGCTTTCTTT.

The chain links TRBV12-3 or TRBV12-4 to TRBJ2-7; D may be TRBD2 (6 bases). V dropped 7 bases and J dropped 6 bases, with 16 bases sitting between them. The CDR3 contains 13 residues. CDR3 sequence reads: CASKPPLGSEQYF. The CDR3 DNA reads TGTGCCAGCAAACCACCTCTCGGGAGCGAGCAGTACTTC.

About this clonotype itself: Possible read error: a much larger clone is one base away. J is TRBJ2-3 and V is TRBV9, with D perhaps TRBD2 (7 bases). This CDR3 comprises 16 residues. Germline CDR1 and CDR2: SGDLS and YYNGEE. The CDR3 spells CASSVAGGSWTDAQYF. The CDR3, as DNA: TGTGCCAGCAGCGTAGCAGGCGGGAGTTGGACAGATGCGCAGTATTTT. The whole variable domain, filled in from reference TRBV9 and TRBJ2-3, reads DSGVTQTPKHLITATGQRVTLRCSPRSGDLSVYWYQQSLDQGLQFLIQYYNGEERAKGNILERFSAQQFPDLHSELNLSSLELGDSALYFCASSVAGGSWTDAQYFGPGTRLTVL.

Remarks on this clonotype: Just one base apart from a much larger clone, this may be a read error. V and J are TRBV29-1 and TRBJ2-3; D not certain. The V gene lost 4 bases and the J gene lost 1 base, with 12 bases spanning the gap. This CDR3 has 14 residues. Germline lookup yields CDR1 SQVTM and CDR2 ANQGSEA. CDR3 region: CSVGDGSGTDTQYF. The DNA for the CDR3 is TGCAGCGTTGGAGACGGAAGTGGCACAGATACGCAGTATTTT.

This clonotype was detected a few times. The chain employs TRBV4-1 and TRBJ1-1, with unresolved D. Germline values: CDR1 MGHRA, CDR2 YSYEKL. The CDR3 runs to 17 residues. Trimming shortened V by 0 bases and J by 0 bases, and 14 bases separated the two germline ends. CDR3 sequence reads: CASSQERASQVNTEAFF. The CDR3 bases are TGCGCCAGCAGCCAAGAACGGGCCAGCCAAGTGAACACTGAAGCTTTCTTT.

Many counts were recorded for this clonotype. The chain joins TRBV5-5 to TRBJ2-3; 7 bases are shared with TRBD2. The CDR3 has 15 residues. The V gene's germline CDR1 is SGHKS and CDR2 YYEKEE (reference sequence). The V gene end was trimmed by 3 bases and the J gene end by 3 bases; junction bases not matched to a gene: 7. CDR3 coding DNA: TGTGCCAGCAGCTCCGGGAGGCTGGGGACAGATACGCAGTATTTT. It specifies CASSSGRLGTDTQYF.

This clonotype was picked up a small number of times. V and J are TRBV12-3 or TRBV12-4 and TRBJ1-1; D may be TRBD1 (6 bases). This CDR3 is 15 amino acids long. Trimming stripped 1 base from V and 5 bases from J, with 14 bases between. The CDR3, as DNA: TGTGCCAGCAGTTTAGTGGGGGGGCCAGGTACTGAAGCTTTCTTT. Translating gives CASSLVGGPGTEAFF.